The 25 T cell receptor beta chains below were found in one sample sequenced in a study of cytomegalovirus exposure and HLA in healthy donors. Libraries were prepared by immunoSEQ multiplex PCR; TCRdb keeps only in-frame clonotypes and omits some of them. This sample has 100,000 to 150,000 clones, with roughly nine tenths found just once. The sequenced sample consisted of PBMCs. The receptors were sampled from a woman aged 18-29 years in good health and CMV-seronegative.

The chain has TRBV5-1 and TRBJ2-7, with 10 bases identical to TRBD2. This CDR3 has 13 amino acids. The germline gives CDR1 SGHRS, CDR2 YFSETQ. V was clipped by 3 bases and J by 5 bases; unmatched bases: 2. CDR3 amino acids: CASSSSGSNEQYF. CDR3 bases: TGCGCCAGCAGCTCTAGCGGGAGCAACGAGCAGTACTTC.

The chain employs TRBV28 and TRBJ2-7; D is perhaps TRBD1 (5 bases). Trimming removed 3 bases from V and 4 bases from J, with 7 bases in between. The CDR3 covers 12 residues. Germline V gene sequence: CDR1 MDHEN, CDR2 SYDVKM. The CDR3 reads CASSLGHYEQYF. Written as DNA, the CDR3 is TGTGCCAGCAGTTTGGGGCATTACGAGCAGTACTTC.

The V call is TRBV18, the J call TRBJ1-5; TRBD1 might be the D (5 bases). V dropped 5 bases and J dropped 6 bases, with 14 bases sitting between them. Germline V lookup: CDR1 KGHSH, CDR2 LQKENI. The length of the CDR3 is 14 residues. Written as DNA, the CDR3 is TGTGCCAGCTCAGGCGGGGCTCGGGGTCAGCCCCAGCATTTT. Encoded protein: CASSGGARGQPQHF.

This chain connects TRBV5-3 to TRBJ2-1, with D perhaps matching TRBD2 (6 bases). TRBV5-3 is flagged as an ORF with uncertain function. The CDR3 has 17 residues. V was pared by 1 base and J by 10 bases, with 24 bases between. The CDR3 coding sequence is TGTGCCAGAAGCTTGTCGGCGGAGCGGAGGGTCGCGGGGGAGCAGTTCTTC. Translation gives CARSLSAERRVAGEQFF.

This rearrangement joins TRBV2 to TRBJ2-3; TRBD2 is a possible D gene (6 bases). The germline V and J ends were trimmed by 4 bases and 0 bases, with 11 bases remaining between them. The CDR3 length is 15 residues. In germline, CDR1 is SNHLY, CDR2 FYNNEI. Here the CDR3 DNA reads TGTGCCAGCAGTGGAGGAGGGGAGAGCACAGATACGCAGTATTTT. It encodes CASSGGGESTDTQYF.

The genes are TRBV5-8 and TRBJ1-2; TRBD1 matches 9 bases. After removal of 6 bases from V and 4 bases from J, the junction contained 10 bases not matched to a gene. CDR1 and CDR2 from the germline V gene are SGHTS and YDEGEE. The CDR3 extends over 15 amino acids. CDR3 protein: CASNPRTGAGYGYTF. CDR3 DNA: TGTGCCAGCAATCCGAGGACAGGGGCCGGCTATGGCTACACCTTC.

V usage is TRBV29-1 and J usage is TRBJ2-7; 10 bases are a match to TRBD2. This CDR3 is built from 16 residues. V lost 7 bases to trimming and J lost 3 bases; unmatched junction nucleotides: 15. The germline gives CDR1 SQVTM, CDR2 ANQGSEA. In DNA, the CDR3 is TGCAGCGCCTTAATTTTATCCGCTAGCGGGAGCTACGAGCAGTACTTC. Residues: CSALILSASGSYEQYF.

The V call is TRBV15, the J call TRBJ2-7, with TRBD1 matching over 7 bases. V lost 1 base to trimming and J lost 2 bases; unmatched junction nucleotides: 2. Germline loops: CDR1 LNHNV, CDR2 YYDKDF (reference sequence). The CDR3 loop spans 14 amino acids. In nucleotides, the CDR3 is TGTGCCACCAGCAGAGGGGACAGAGCCTACGAGCAGTACTTC. Its protein is CATSRGDRAYEQYF. Looking up the rest from reference TRBV15 and TRBJ2-7 gives the full variable domain: DAMVIQNPRYQVTQFGKPVTLSCSQTLNHNVMYWYQQKSSQAPKLLFHYYDKDFNNEADTPDNFQSRRPNTSFCFLDIRSPGLGDTAMYLCATSRGDRAYEQYFGPGTRLTVT.

This chain joins TRBV5-1 and TRBJ2-7, with 7 nucleotides matching TRBD2. CDR1 SGHRS and CDR2 YFSETQ come from the germline V gene. J lost 4 bases, V lost 3 bases, and 7 bases had no gene match. The CDR3 covers 14 residues. The CDR3 protein is CASSSGGRRYEQYF. In DNA, the CDR3 is TGCGCCAGCAGCTCGGGGGGTCGGCGTTACGAGCAGTACTTC. The full variable domain, its missing parts supplied by reference TRBV5-1 and TRBJ2-7, is KAGVTQTPRYLIKTRGQQVTLSCSPISGHRSVSWYQQTPGQGLQFLFEYFSETQRNKGNFPGRFSGRQFSNSRSEMNVSTLELGDSALYLCASSSGGRRYEQYFGPGTRLTVT.

This clone came up a few times. This chain connects TRBV10-2 to TRBJ2-7; 7 bases match TRBD1. The trim removed 1 base at V and 6 bases at J, leaving 9 bases unmatched. The CDR3 has 15 residues. Germline values: CDR1 WSHSY, CDR2 SAAADI. The CDR3 region has the DNA TGCGCCAGCAGTGAGTATACTAGGGGGCCAAGCGAGCAGTACTTC. It specifies CASSEYTRGPSEQYF.

The chain is built from TRBV11-2 and TRBJ2-7, with TRBD2 matching over 7 bases. After removal of 3 bases from V and 2 bases from J, the junction contained 4 bases not matched to a gene. Germline V gene lookup returns CDR1 SGHAT and CDR2 FQNNGV. The CDR3 is made up of 14 amino acids. CDR3 in DNA: TGTGCCAGCAGCTTCTCTAGCGGACCCTACGAGCAGTACTTC. Translating gives CASSFSSGPYEQYF.

This clone was recorded only once. The rearrangement links TRBV10-3 to TRBJ1-1; D perhaps matches TRBD1 (5 bases). The CDR3 is 16 residues long. Looked up from germline, CDR1 is ENHRY and CDR2 is SYGVKD. The germline V and J ends were trimmed by 8 bases and 1 base, with 20 bases remaining between them. Written as DNA, the CDR3 is TGTGCCATCGCCACTCAACCTGGGGCCACGAACACTGAAGCTTTCTTT. It yields the protein CAIATQPGATNTEAFF.

This clone was picked up one time. This chain connects TRBV19 to TRBJ2-7; D remains ambiguous. Germline V lookup: CDR1 LNHDA, CDR2 SQIVND (reference sequence). The V gene lost 1 base and the J gene lost 1 base, with 11 bases spanning the gap. The CDR3 consists of 15 residues. The CDR3: CASSIGRHGSYEQYF. Here the CDR3 DNA reads TGTGCCAGTAGTATAGGCAGACATGGGTCCTACGAGCAGTACTTC.

The chain couples TRBV11-3 to TRBJ2-1; TRBD2 matches at 9 bases. Germline V lookup: CDR1 SGHNT, CDR2 YENEEA. There are 15 residues in the CDR3. The V segment lost 1 base and the J segment 7 bases; nucleotides outside the gene matches: 5. CDR3 sequence (DNA): TGTGCCAGCAGCTTAGGCTTAGCGGGAGTGAATGAGCAGTTCTTC. Translation: CASSLGLAGVNEQFF. Combining the CDR3 with reference TRBV11-3 and TRBJ2-1 gives the whole variable domain EAGVVQSPRYKIIEKKQPVAFWCNPISGHNTLYWYLQNLGQGPELLIRYENEEAVDDSQLPKDRFSAERLKGVDSTLKIQPAELGDSAVYLCASSLGLAGVNEQFFGPGTRLTVL.

The gene calls are TRBV5-1 and TRBJ2-5; D perhaps matches TRBD2 (5 bases). This CDR3 has 16 residues. Germline V gene data show CDR1 as SGHRS and CDR2 as YFSETQ. The V end lost 4 bases, the J end lost 3 bases, and 19 bases lay between the germline ends. The DNA of the CDR3 is TGCGCCAGCAGCCCCGGCGGAGCGGATAGGAAAGAGACCCAGTACTTC. Translation: CASSPGGADRKETQYF.

The chain links TRBV7-2 to TRBJ2-3, with 9 bases that match TRBD2. The CDR3 runs 16 residues. Germline CDR1 is SGHTA and CDR2 is FQGNSA. V lost 2 bases to trimming and J lost 6 bases; unmatched junction nucleotides: 9. This CDR3 reads CASSLWAGGPGDTQYF. The CDR3 coding sequence is TGTGCCAGCAGCTTATGGGCGGGAGGGCCAGGTGATACGCAGTATTTT.

J is TRBJ2-6 and V is TRBV30; D is ambiguous. The CDR3 is 15 amino acids. Germline V lookup: CDR1 GTSNPN, CDR2 SVGIG (reference sequence). Trimming removed 3 bases from V and 0 bases from J, with 9 bases in between. The CDR3 sequence is CAWSAGGSGANVLTF. DNA for the CDR3: TGTGCCTGGAGCGCCGGCGGCTCTGGGGCCAACGTCCTGACTTTC.

The chain uses TRBV7-6 and TRBJ2-5; no clear D gene. In germline, CDR1 is SGHVS, CDR2 FNYEAQ. The V end lost 2 bases, the J end lost 1 base, and 11 bases lay between the germline ends. CDR3 length: 15 residues. The CDR3 sequence: CASSLTTTSQETQYF. The CDR3 bases are TGTGCCAGCAGCTTAACGACAACCAGCCAAGAGACCCAGTACTTC.

Only one count was recorded for this clone. This rearrangement joins TRBV28 to TRBJ2-1, with D uncertain. Germline V CDR1 and CDR2: MDHEN, SYDVKM. The V gene lost 3 bases and the J gene lost 3 bases, with 9 bases spanning the gap. This CDR3 comprises 14 residues. CDR3 region: CASSFYGDYNEQFF. The CDR3 DNA is TGTGCCAGCAGTTTCTATGGAGACTACAATGAGCAGTTCTTC. Together with reference TRBV28 and TRBJ2-1, the CDR3 gives the full variable domain: DVKVTQSSRYLVKRTGEKVFLECVQDMDHENMFWYRQDPGLGLRLIYFSYDVKMKEKGDIPEGYSVSREKKERFSLILESASTNQTSMYLCASSFYGDYNEQFFGPGTRLTVL.

The chain is built from TRBV25-1 and TRBJ1-1; 9 bases fit TRBD1. The CDR3 loop spans 14 amino acids. V lost 7 bases and J lost 5; bases outside the gene matches: 8. The germline V gene has CDR1 MGHDK and CDR2 SYGVNS. DNA for the CDR3: TGTGCCAGCATGACAGGGGGAAGGTGGACTGAAGCTTTCTTT. Residues: CASMTGGRWTEAFF.

The rearrangement joins TRBV11-3 to TRBJ1-2, with 8 bases that match TRBD1. Germline assignment: CDR1 SGHNT and CDR2 YENEEA. V lost 3 bases, J lost 4 bases, and 7 bases stayed unmatched. CDR3 length: 15 amino acids. DNA for the CDR3: TGTGCCAGCAGCTTCGGACAGGGAATTGGCTATGGCTACACCTTC. Encoded protein: CASSFGQGIGYGYTF.

This clone was detected only once. The rearrangement joins TRBV10-2 to TRBJ2-2; 13 bases fit TRBD2. This CDR3 has 16 amino acids. Germline assignment: CDR1 WSHSY and CDR2 SAAADI. The V segment lost 4 bases and the J segment 5 bases; nucleotides outside the gene matches: 4. CDR3 region: CASSGTSGSGTGELFF. The CDR3 DNA sequence: TGCGCCAGCAGTGGGACTAGCGGGAGTGGGACCGGGGAGCTGTTTTTT.

The V and J genes are TRBV11-2 and TRBJ1-2; D is unclear. This CDR3 is 14 amino acids long. Germline V gene data show CDR1 as SGHAT and CDR2 as FQNNGV. The V end was cut by 5 bases, the J end by 3 bases, with 13 bases between. CDR3 sequence: CASSPGLTHYGYTF. DNA of the CDR3: TGTGCCAGCAGCCCCGGACTGACACACTATGGCTACACCTTC.

This chain uses TRBV28 with TRBJ1-1; D is perhaps TRBD1 (6 bases). Germline V gene data show CDR1 as MDHEN and CDR2 as SYDVKM. The CDR3 sequence is 14 residues long. The germline V and J ends were trimmed by 3 bases and 4 bases, with 12 bases remaining between them. CDR3 sequence (DNA): TGTGCCAGCAGTTTGGCAGGGGTGGGCACTGAAGCTTTCTTT. Protein sequence: CASSLAGVGTEAFF.

This chain links TRBV2 with TRBJ1-4; D is undetermined. V dropped 5 bases and J dropped 0 bases, with 4 bases sitting between them. The CDR3 totals 13 residues. The V gene's germline CDR1 is SNHLY and CDR2 FYNNEI. The CDR3 bases are TGTGCCAGCAGTTTAGCAACTAATGAAAAACTGTTTTTT. As protein: CASSLATNEKLFF. Full variable domain (missing parts from reference TRBV2 and TRBJ1-4): EPEVTQTPSHQVTQMGQEVILRCVPISNHLYFYWYRQILGQKVEFLVSFYNNEISEKSEIFDDQFSVERPDGSNFTLKIRSTKLEDSAMYFCASSLATNEKLFFGSGTQLSVL.